The 22 T cell receptor beta chains given below trace back to one sample, sequenced in a study of T cell responses to AZD1222 COVID-19 vaccine. Some clones are missing from TCRdb's copy, which holds only in-frame ones; the method was immunoSEQ multiplex PCR. The sample consists of about 97,000 clones, 88% of them appearing once. Sequencing was performed on peripheral blood, taken on day 0 of AZD1222 vaccination. The source of these receptors is an adult in good health.

V and J are TRBV29-1 and TRBJ2-1; D call uncertain. Germline V gives CDR1 SQVTM, CDR2 ANQGSEA. Trimming cost V 2 bases and J 4 bases, with 12 bases left between them. This CDR3 contains 14 residues. DNA of the CDR3: TGCAGCGTTGAACAGGTGGCCGCTTACAATGAGCAGTTCTTC. It is translated as CSVEQVAAYNEQFF.

This chain links TRBV6-5 with TRBJ2-2, with D possibly being TRBD2 (5 bases). Looked up from germline, CDR1 is MNHEY and CDR2 is SVGAGI. V was shortened by 11 bases and J by 2 bases, with 9 bases between the two germline ends. The CDR3 covers 12 residues. The chain's CDR3 is CAAGINTGELFF. CDR3 coding DNA: TGTGCCGCCGGGATTAACACCGGGGAGCTGTTTTTT.

This chain joins TRBV2 and TRBJ1-1, with D hard to call. Germline CDR1 and CDR2: SNHLY and FYNNEI. V lost 3 bases to trimming and J lost 2 bases, with 10 bases between them. This CDR3 contains 14 residues. As DNA, the CDR3 is TGTGCCAGCAGTGAGTGGCACCAAAACACTGAAGCTTTCTTT. It encodes CASSEWHQNTEAFF. Full variable domain (outside the CDR3, taken from reference TRBV2 and TRBJ1-1): EPEVTQTPSHQVTQMGQEVILRCVPISNHLYFYWYRQILGQKVEFLVSFYNNEISEKSEIFDDQFSVERPDGSNFTLKIRSTKLEDSAMYFCASSEWHQNTEAFFGQGTRLTVV.

A word on this clone: A read error may produce the germline difference seen at one junction end. The chain is built from TRBV18 and TRBJ2-7; unclear D gene. This CDR3 is 14 amino acids long. Germline V lookup: CDR1 KGHSH, CDR2 LQKENI. CDR3 DNA sequence: TGTGCCAGCTCACCCGACCAAGGATCCTCCGAGCAGTACTTC. Its protein is CASSPDQGSSEQYF. Complete variable domain (other parts from reference TRBV18 and TRBJ2-7): NAGVMQNPRHLVRRRGQEARLRCSPMKGHSHVYWYRQLPEEGLKFMVYLQKENIIDESGMPKERFSAEFPKEGPSILRIQQVVRGDSAAYFCASSPDQGSSEQYFGPGTRLTVT.

V is TRBV18 and J is TRBJ2-3, with D maybe TRBD2 (6 bases). CDR3 size: 17 residues. Germline CDR1 and CDR2: KGHSH and LQKENI. V was pared by 6 bases and J by 6 bases, with 25 bases between. The CDR3: CASSPGLAGLPWDTQYF. CDR3 coding DNA: TGTGCCAGCTCCCCCGGTTTGGCGGGGCTCCCTTGGGATACGCAGTATTTT. Complete variable domain (other parts from reference TRBV18 and TRBJ2-3): NAGVMQNPRHLVRRRGQEARLRCSPMKGHSHVYWYRQLPEEGLKFMVYLQKENIIDESGMPKERFSAEFPKEGPSILRIQQVVRGDSAAYFCASSPGLAGLPWDTQYFGPGTRLTVL.

The chain employs TRBV5-5 and TRBJ1-6; a possible D gene is TRBD1 (6 bases). The CDR3 extends over 14 amino acids. With 4 bases removed from V and 5 bases from J, the gap between germline ends came to 10 bases. Germline-derived CDR1 and CDR2 are SGHKS and YYEKEE (reference sequence). CDR3 amino acids: CASSPWTDNSPLHF. CDR3 in DNA: TGTGCCAGCAGCCCCTGGACAGATAATTCACCCCTCCACTTT. The full variable domain, completed using reference TRBV5-5 and TRBJ1-6, is DAGVTQSPTHLIKTRGQQVTLRCSPISGHKSVSWYQQVLGQGPQFIFQYYEKEERGRGNFPDRFSARQFPNYSSELNVNALLLGDSALYLCASSPWTDNSPLHFGNGTRLTVT.

The J gene is TRBJ1-6, the V gene TRBV4-1; unclear D gene. The CDR3 loop spans 17 amino acids. The V end was cut by 1 base, the J end by 2 bases, with 12 bases between. Germline CDR1 MGHRA, CDR2 YSYEKL. Here the CDR3 reads CASSQVSTLPYNSPLHF. DNA of the CDR3: TGCGCCAGCAGCCAAGTTTCTACCCTTCCCTATAATTCACCCCTCCACTTT.

CDR3 DNA sequence: TGTGCCAGCAGCGCCCGACAGGCCTATAATTCACCCCTCCACTTT. This encodes CASSARQAYNSPLHF. The chain has TRBV6-5 and TRBJ1-6, with a weak D call TRBD1 (6 bases). V lost 6 bases and J lost 2, with 11 bases in between. The CDR3 spans 15 residues. CDR1 is MNHEY and CDR2 is SVGAGI in the germline V gene.

The chain joins TRBV19 to TRBJ1-1, with a tentative D call TRBD1 (6 bases). The CDR3 is made up of 15 amino acids. The germline V gene has CDR1 LNHDA and CDR2 SQIVND (reference sequence). The CDR3, as DNA: TGTGCTACCCTAACAGGGAGGGAAAAGAACACTGAAGCTTTCTTT. Translation gives CATLTGREKNTEAFF.

This clone was seen a single time. The chain employs TRBV7-8 and TRBJ1-5, with D maybe TRBD1 (6 bases). CDR3 size: 15 residues. From germline, CDR1 is SGHVS and CDR2 FQNEAQ. V was pared by 4 bases and J by 1 base, with 11 bases between. In DNA, the CDR3 is TGTGCCAGCAGCTCAGACAGGTTGAGCAATCAGCCCCAGCATTTT. Amino acid sequence: CASSSDRLSNQPQHF.

The V gene is TRBV5-6, the J gene TRBJ2-7, with D unclear. Germline values: CDR1 SGHDT, CDR2 YYEEEE. The CDR3 is 17 residues long. Trimming stripped 4 bases from V and 2 bases from J, with 22 bases between. CDR3 region: CASSPTTRTAKPYEQYF. The CDR3 bases are TGTGCCAGCAGCCCGACGACGCGGACGGCGAAACCCTACGAGCAGTACTTC. The variable domain in full, completed from reference TRBV5-6 and TRBJ2-7, reads DAGVTQSPTHLIKTRGQQVTLRCSPKSGHDTVSWYQQALGQGPQFIFQYYEEEERQRGNFPDRFSGHQFPNYSSELNVNALLLGDSALYLCASSPTTRTAKPYEQYFGPGTRLTVT.

The chain employs TRBV7-9 and TRBJ2-6, with 7 bases that match TRBD1. CDR1 SEHNR and CDR2 FQNEAQ come from the germline V gene (reference sequence). This CDR3 has 16 amino acids. J was trimmed by 0 bases and V by 5 bases; bases with no gene match: 4. CDR3 loop: CASSATGVSGANVLTF. DNA of the CDR3: TGTGCCAGCAGCGCCACAGGGGTCTCTGGGGCCAACGTCCTGACTTTC.

The chain combines TRBV2 with TRBJ1-3; a possible D gene is TRBD1 (6 bases). Germline V gene sequence: CDR1 SNHLY, CDR2 FYNNEI. V was clipped by 3 bases and J by 0 bases, with 12 bases between them. The CDR3 is made up of 16 amino acids. CDR3 nucleotide sequence: TGTGCCAGCAGTGACGGGGGCCCTGGCTCTGGAAACACCATATATTTT. This codes for CASSDGGPGSGNTIYF.

This chain joins TRBV10-3 and TRBJ1-4; no reliable D call. V was cut by 4 bases and J by 5 bases, with 5 bases left in between. Germline V gene data show CDR1 as ENHRY and CDR2 as SYGVKD. The CDR3 runs to 12 residues. The CDR3 reads CAISGYNEKLFF. CDR3 DNA sequence: TGTGCCATCAGTGGCTACAATGAAAAACTGTTTTTT.

The chain uses TRBV2 and TRBJ1-6; D call uncertain. Per germline, CDR1 SNHLY and CDR2 FYNNEI. Trimming pared 7 bases from V and 7 bases from J, leaving 20 bases between. The CDR3 length is 16 residues. CDR3 residues: CASTLRTVGINSPLHF. The CDR3 nucleotides read TGTGCCAGCACCCTCAGGACGGTGGGAATAAATTCACCCCTCCACTTT. The variable domain in full, completed from reference TRBV2 and TRBJ1-6, reads EPEVTQTPSHQVTQMGQEVILRCVPISNHLYFYWYRQILGQKVEFLVSFYNNEISEKSEIFDDQFSVERPDGSNFTLKIRSTKLEDSAMYFCASTLRTVGINSPLHFGNGTRLTVT.

The gene calls are TRBV4-3 and TRBJ1-4; D unclear. In germline, CDR1 is LGHNA, CDR2 YSLEER. CDR3 length equals 17 residues. V lost 1 base and J lost 4, with 16 bases in between. CDR3 region: CASSQAWTGPFNEKLFF. In nucleotides, the CDR3 is TGCGCCAGCAGCCAAGCATGGACCGGGCCCTTTAATGAAAAACTGTTTTTT.

This clone showed up just a few times. J is TRBJ2-7 and V is TRBV19; the match to TRBD2 covers 10 bases. The CDR3 extends over 14 amino acids. From germline, CDR1 is LNHDA and CDR2 SQIVND (reference sequence). Unmatched junction bases numbered 6, after V lost 5 bases and J lost 5 bases. The CDR3 sequence is CASSPSGGANEQYF. The CDR3 nucleotides are TGTGCCAGTAGTCCGAGCGGGGGGGCAAACGAGCAGTACTTC.

This chain links TRBV9 with TRBJ2-5; TRBD2 is a possible D gene (5 bases). Germline V lookup: CDR1 SGDLS, CDR2 YYNGEE. The CDR3 is 17 amino acids. Trimming took off 0 bases at V and 2 bases at J, with 17 bases between the two ends. In DNA, the CDR3 is TGTGCCAGCAGCGTAGGGCGTTCAACCTGGAGGCAAGAGACCCAGTACTTC. Its translation is CASSVGRSTWRQETQYF.

The V and J genes are TRBV7-2 and TRBJ1-4; D is undetermined. There are 14 residues in the CDR3. The V end lost 0 bases, the J end lost 3 bases, and 5 bases lay between the germline ends. Germline loops: CDR1 SGHTA, CDR2 FQGNSA. This CDR3 reads CASSLAGSNEKLFF. CDR3 DNA: TGTGCCAGCAGCTTAGCCGGGTCTAATGAAAAACTGTTTTTT.

This clone was detected once. This CDR3 is CASSQARTEAFF. In DNA form, the CDR3 reads TGTGCCAGCAGCCAAGCACGCACTGAAGCTTTCTTT. This sequence joins TRBV3-1 (or the pseudogene TRBV3-2) and TRBJ1-1; D remains ambiguous. This CDR3 spans 12 amino acids. V lost 1 base to trimming and J lost 4 bases, with 4 bases between them. CDR1 and CDR2 from the germline V gene are LGHDT and YNNKEL (reference sequence).

This clone has a handful of counts. The CDR3 DNA reads as TGTGCCAGCAGCCAAGGTCGGAACAGGGGTCCATACAATGAGCAGTTCTTC. Amino acids: CASSQGRNRGPYNEQFF. The chain carries TRBV3-1 (or the pseudogene TRBV3-2) and TRBJ2-1; TRBD1 matches 7 bases. This CDR3 is built from 17 residues. The ends lost 1 base at V and 4 bases at J; junction bases unmatched: 10. Germline loops: CDR1 LGHDT, CDR2 YNNKEL (reference sequence).

The V and J genes are TRBV10-1 and TRBJ1-2; TRBD1 matches 8 bases. From germline, CDR1 is WNHNN and CDR2 SYGVQD (reference sequence). CDR3 length: 13 residues. The ends lost 5 bases at V and 4 bases at J; junction bases unmatched: 3. CDR3 sequence (DNA): TGCGCCAGCAGTCCGGACAGGGCCTATGGCTACACCTTC. Translated: CASSPDRAYGYTF.